Listed below are T cell receptor beta chains from one sample, sequenced in a study of T cells in Graves' hyperthyroidism and ophthalmopathy. TCRdb re-analysed the multiplex PCR reads in MiXCR, keeping a single row per CDR3 protein. This sample yields fewer than 250,000 distinct CDR3 sequences, of which 17% are seen a single time; approximately 50% belongs to the top ten. The sequenced sample was blood. The receptors derive from a man in his fifties with Graves' hyperthyroidism. The CDR3 runs from the conserved cysteine through the conserved F or W. The D gene is left open where the match is weak. Clone size, where shown, is once, few, many, or a class for clones that have expanded.

D gene	J gene	clone size	V gene	CDR3 protein	CDR3 DNA
TRBD2	TRBJ2-7	-	TRBV7-2	CASRNSGYEQYF	TGTGCCAGCAGAAATAGCGGGTACGAGCAGTACTTC
-	TRBJ2-1	many	TRBV10-3	CAIRGGSSSYNEQFF	TGTGCCATCAGGGGTGGGAGTAGCTCCTACAATGAGCAGTTCTTC
TRBD2	TRBJ2-5	-	TRBV3-1	CASGAGGRETQYF	TGTGCCAGCGGAGCGGGAGGTCGAGAGACCCAGTACTTC
-	TRBJ2-7	few	TRBV11-2	CASSSRRQGGPYEQYF	TGTGCCAGCAGCTCCCGGAGGCAGGGGGGGCCCTACGAGCAGTACTTC
TRBD2	TRBJ2-5	many	TRBV12-3/TRBV12-4	CASSTSGTQETQYF	TGTGCCAGCAGCACTAGCGGGACTCAAGAGACCCAGTACTTC
TRBD1	TRBJ2-5	many	TRBV12-3/TRBV12-4	CASSLGQQETQYF	TGTGCCAGCAGCTTGGGACAGCAAGAGACCCAGTACTTC
TRBD1	TRBJ1-6	-	TRBV28	CASFAGGEANSPLHF	TGTGCCAGCTTTGCAGGGGGCGAAGCTAATTCACCCCTCCACTTT
TRBD1	TRBJ1-2	many	TRBV28	CASSQTGGGYTF	TGTGCCAGCAGCCAGACAGGGGGTGGCTACACCTTC
-	TRBJ2-7	-	TRBV27	CASSLSQGIKDYEQYF	TGTGCCAGCAGTTTATCCCAGGGGATAAAGGACTACGAGCAGTACTTC
TRBD1	TRBJ1-5	many	TRBV6-1	CASSEATGWDQPQHF	TGTGCCAGCAGTGAAGCGACAGGGTGGGATCAGCCCCAGCATTTT
-	TRBJ2-1	few	TRBV7-8	CASSLAHRSYNEQFF	TGTGCCAGCAGCTTAGCCCATCGCTCCTACAATGAGCAGTTCTTC
TRBD1	TRBJ1-1	-	TRBV10-3	CATGGAPPSTEAFF	TGTGCCACAGGGGGCGCACCGCCTAGCACTGAAGCTTTCTTT
-	TRBJ2-4	many	TRBV7-9	CASSPDHPPGNIQYF	TGTGCCAGCAGCCCCGACCACCCGCCGGGAAACATTCAGTACTTC
TRBD1	TRBJ1-6	many	TRBV12-3/TRBV12-4	CASSLRQGVNSPLHF	TGTGCCAGCAGCCTCAGACAGGGGGTGAATTCACCCCTCCACTTT
TRBD1	TRBJ1-1	many	TRBV28	CASRPGDRVFTEAFF	TGTGCCAGCAGACCTGGGGACAGGGTTTTTACTGAAGCTTTCTTT
-	TRBJ2-7	many	TRBV15	CATSRERGSSYEQYF	TGTGCCACCAGCAGAGAAAGAGGAAGCTCCTACGAGCAGTACTTC
TRBD1	TRBJ2-1	many	TRBV6-1	CASITGGHNEQFF	TGTGCCAGCATCACAGGGGGCCACAATGAGCAGTTCTTC
-	TRBJ2-2	few	TRBV30	CAWSTNRALGELFF	TGTGCCTGGAGTACTAACAGGGCCCTCGGGGAGCTGTTTTTT